This T cell receptor beta chain was retrieved from a study of cytomegalovirus exposure and HLA in healthy donors (dated by TCRdb to about 2017). For the wider study: In an earlier analysis of about 560 of the donors, approximately 300 Gb of sequence data and 120 million or so unique TCR beta sequences from about 190 million T cells were reported. Approximately 300 gigabases of sequencing data and around 88 million unique TCR sequences made up an early release that covered approximately 650 HLA-typed donors. Among the roughly 430 genotyped donors, approximately 81% belonged to the genetic ancestry cluster associated with self-reported Caucasian donors. The study aimed to test whether signatures of past pathogen exposure could be identified by cataloging public T cell receptors. The T cell repertoires of about 700 subjects were profiled by immunosequencing and related to cytomegalovirus serostatus. Along with the approximately 670-subject first cohort, a separate validation cohort of about 110 different subjects was used. High-throughput TCR immunosequencing, statistical association of individual TCRs with disease status, and machine learning were combined to predict cytomegalovirus infection status. In a later analysis, previously published TCR beta repertoires from fewer than 750 donors were re-analyzed and high-resolution HLA genotyping was added so that TCR occurrence patterns could be studied. Rather than drawing on any new phenotypic data, the later analysis identified candidate immune exposures from TCR beta sequences and the way those sequences occurred across donors. An earlier analysis of 500 to 650 of the donors applied high-throughput TCR beta sequencing to assess whether each TCR beta V gene segment acted as functional or pseudogenic. Donor age, sex, ethnicity and CMV serostatus were compiled alongside the repertoire data. A later genetic analysis used genome-wide SNP genotypes for about 65% of the 666 donors, treating that subset as a discovery cohort. Every discovery cohort repertoire had been produced on one sequencing platform. HLA typing covered class I and class II loci at four-digit resolution. Typing coverage varied by locus: about 629-640 donors for A, B, C, DRB1 and DQB1; around 560 for DQA1; approximately 610 for DPA1; approximately 450 for DPB1. Roughly 5 DR-DQ haplotypes were treated as single units for association and clustering because of strong linkage in the cohort. Among about 360 genotyped donors of the cohort, an average of approximately 230,000 unique TCR beta nucleotide sequences were sequenced per donor, around 20% of them non-productive. Points the paper makes about the study in general: According to a later analysis, most CMV-associated TCR beta chains appeared to be HLA-restricted, and the HLA associations seemed to be driven largely by CMV exposure. Cytomegalovirus status was reported to be diagnosed by the classifier with high specificity and sensitivity in both the original and validation cohorts. Roughly uniform sequencing depth across donors was assumed in presence/absence analyses, although this assumption may not hold. The 87-base-pair reads could not distinguish some IMGT-functional V segments, including TRBV6-2 and TRBV6-3, so those segments were excluded. Three of the identified cytomegalovirus-associated TCR beta chains were confirmed in vitro to be specific for cytomegalovirus antigens. Most TCR sequences were seen in very few donors, while some public TCRs were found in many individuals. A cluster of highly shared sequence variants was judged likely to be a technical artifact of the sequencing pipeline. When HLA alleles, especially DR and DQ, strongly co-occurred, TCR associations were difficult to assign to individual alleles. Because HLA typing was unavailable for some donors at each locus, only the typed subset was used in association tests. In a later analysis, the rate of TCR association differed among HLA loci, with DRB1 alleles having the most associated TCRs and HLA-C alleles having the fewest. Specific HLA alleles were associated with about 17,000 TCR beta sequences at a false discovery rate of 0.05 in a later analysis. The authors suggested that the approach could potentially be generalized to other disease states and immunological phenotypes. Seventeen rarely observed V segments, including chromosome 9 orphons, were excluded from the earlier analysis of about 600 of the donors because counts were too low. Compared with the approximately 720-donor mean, donors in an Asian-associated ancestry cluster had fewer N-insertions in productive TCRs, according to a later genetic analysis. The only immune exposure information available for the cohort was CMV serostatus. Correlated functional status among segregating V segments might reflect linkage disequilibrium, but an unknown experimental factor could not be ruled out. A further reported finding was that TCR beta sequences accurately predicted the HLA-A and HLA-B alleles for most subjects in the first cohort. In a later analysis, several top co-occurrence clusters were reported to appear linked to parvovirus B19, influenza, CMV and Epstein-Barr virus. An association between a missense DCLRE1C variant and V-gene and J-gene trimming of TCR beta chains was found in a later genetic analysis and replicated in an independent cohort. In a later analysis, HLA-associated TCR beta chains showed more clonal expansion and lower generation probabilities than non-associated chains that were equally common. A total of some 180 TCR beta chains were listed by the study as associated with cytomegalovirus. In an earlier analysis of fewer than 700 of the donors, most TCR beta V segments appeared in productive rearrangements about 87% or about 30% of the time, broadly matching IMGT annotations. Only TCR beta chains were sequenced in this cohort, and the absence of alpha or paired-chain data limited detectable features.

Counted from cysteine to phenylalanine, this CDR3 has 16 amino acids. CDR3 DNA is the only sequence kept; it has 48 bases, read in frame from the first base. The germline V and J ends show losses of 4 bases and 8 bases respectively, and no gene match explains 11 bases of the junction. CDR1 is given as MGHRA and CDR2 as YSYEKL, both from the germline V gene. Receptors were amplified or captured by the immunoSEQ multiplex PCR assay. For the multiplex PCR, a mixture combining 60 forward primers for TCR Vbeta segments and 13 reverse primers for TCR Jbeta segments was used. Amplification of the CDR3 region of rearranged TCR beta genes was performed with a multiplex PCR assay on genomic DNA. The amplified TCR beta libraries were sequenced on the Illumina HiSeq System as 87-base-pair reads. Concerning the study's data processing: In a later analysis, tens of millions of unique TCR beta chains were counted across the 650 to 700 repertoires, and some 10 million of these chains were shared by at least two donors. A nearest-neighbor algorithm error-corrected the raw reads and collapsed the reads into unique sequences, merging closely related sequences to remove PCR and sequencing errors. To assign V, D and J gene segments, CDR3 sequences were aligned to IMGT reference sequences. For a sequence to be retained, a match of at least six nucleotides to both a V gene segment and a J gene segment was required. A rearrangement was called productive if the CDR3 had no stop codons and remained in frame with V and J, and every other rearrangement was called non-productive. Following IMGT convention, CDR3 was defined as the stretch from the second conserved V-encoded cysteine to the conserved J-encoded phenylalanine. Sequences without an unambiguous match to a single V gene segment were excluded from the earlier analysis of 450 to 650 of the donors. In an earlier analysis of 450 to 750 of the donors, a V segment was called functional when productive rearrangements were above 56.7%, and segregating when the standard deviation between donors exceeded 5%. A statistical classification framework was built for diagnosing cytomegalovirus status from the catalog of TCR beta chain sequences. In a later analysis, V and J genes were assigned by comparing TCR nucleotide sequences against IMGT/GENE-DB human TR gene sequences. A later analysis assigned CDR3 sequences and most-parsimonious VDJ recombination scenarios with the TCRdist pipeline. In a later analysis, each TCR beta chain was defined by its CDR3 amino acid sequence together with its V-gene family, and reads lacking a unique V-gene family were excluded. A later analysis removed 450 to 600 highly shared, low-generation-probability nucleotide sequences to deal with suspected cross-contamination and a sequencing artifact. A later analysis calculated a clonal expansion index for each public chain from normalized within-repertoire ranks of inferred template counts. A later analysis computed generation probabilities with a VDJ recombination model fitted to out-of-frame rearrangements, and checked the results against IGoR. Hypergeometric tests were used in a later analysis to score TCR-TCR, TCR-HLA and TCR-CMV co-occurrence, with a repertoire-size bias correction applied to the TCR pairs. In a later analysis, false discovery rates were estimated by permuting HLA or CMV assignments 20 times. In a later analysis, co-occurring TCRs were grouped using DBSCAN, with TCRdist sequence similarity added in when clustering inside HLA-allele-positive subsets. For co-occurrence clustering, repertoires with fewer than 30,000 or more than 120,000 public chains were excluded, along with about five repertoires with anomalous nucleotide sharing. TCRdb took over this immuneACCESS table, retaining in-frame rearrangements with V and J assigned. Such tables are incomplete; in checked studies, under half of the missing clones stem from an unresolved V gene, and the remainder is unexplained. Clonal size and the V and J genes are those of that table, whereas D and trimming came from the DNA. Counted in this sample were 160,000 or so clones; approximately 83% of them appeared once. 1.5% to 1.7% of the sample goes to the ten largest clones.

About this clone itself: This receptor's antigen is unknown. Base quality data are lacking; no much larger clone is found one base away.

In total, 500 to 700 healthy bone marrow donors made up the cohort. At the time of sampling, every cohort member was nominally healthy, though immune exposures that went unrecorded were likely present. The donor was CMV seronegative and belonged to the group of 320 or so seronegative cohort members. A peripheral blood sample was collected from each donor, and TCR beta sequencing was performed on peripheral blood mononuclear cells. The Qiagen DNeasy Blood Extraction Kit was used to extract genomic DNA from the blood cell samples. Source material: PBMCs. The clonotype was recovered from a woman between 18 and 29 years old in good health and CMV-seronegative. The chain is assembled from TRBV4-1 and TRBJ2-1; 10 central bases correspond to TRBD2. CDR3 region: CASSLEAGTSDDEQFF. The nucleotides read TGCGCCAGCAGCCTTGAAGCCGGGACTAGCGATGATGAGCAGTTCTTC.